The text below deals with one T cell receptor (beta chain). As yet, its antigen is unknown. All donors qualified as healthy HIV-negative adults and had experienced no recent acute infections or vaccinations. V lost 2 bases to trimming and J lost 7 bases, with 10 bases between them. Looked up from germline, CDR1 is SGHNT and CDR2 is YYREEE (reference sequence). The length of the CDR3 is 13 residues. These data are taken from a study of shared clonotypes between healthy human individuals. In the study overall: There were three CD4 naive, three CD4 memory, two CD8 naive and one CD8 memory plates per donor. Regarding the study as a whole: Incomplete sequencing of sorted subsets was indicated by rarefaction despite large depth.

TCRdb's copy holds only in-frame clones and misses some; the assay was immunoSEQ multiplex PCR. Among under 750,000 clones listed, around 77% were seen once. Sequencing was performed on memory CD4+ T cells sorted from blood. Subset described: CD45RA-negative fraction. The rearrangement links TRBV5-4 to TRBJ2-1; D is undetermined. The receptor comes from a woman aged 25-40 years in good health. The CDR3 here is CASSLPGPNEQFF. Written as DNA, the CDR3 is TGTGCCAGCAGCTTACCGGGCCCTAATGAGCAGTTCTTC.